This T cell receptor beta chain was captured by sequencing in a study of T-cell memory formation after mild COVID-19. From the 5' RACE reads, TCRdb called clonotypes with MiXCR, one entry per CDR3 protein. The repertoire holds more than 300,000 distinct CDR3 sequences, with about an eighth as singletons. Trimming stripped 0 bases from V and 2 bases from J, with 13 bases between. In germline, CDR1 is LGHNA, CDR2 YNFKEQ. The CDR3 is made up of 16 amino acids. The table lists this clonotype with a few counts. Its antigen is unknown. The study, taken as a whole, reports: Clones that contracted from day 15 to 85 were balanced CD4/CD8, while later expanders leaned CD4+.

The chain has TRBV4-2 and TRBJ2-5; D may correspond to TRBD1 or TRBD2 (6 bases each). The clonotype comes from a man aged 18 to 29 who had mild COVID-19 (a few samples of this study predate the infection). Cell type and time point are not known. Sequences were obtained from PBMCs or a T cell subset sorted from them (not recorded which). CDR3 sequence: CASSQDRAGTQETQYF. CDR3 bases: TGTGCCAGCAGCCAAGATCGGGCGGGGACACAAGAGACCCAGTACTTC.